This T cell receptor (beta chain) was profiled in a study of CD8 T cells in Susac syndrome. Random hexamers were used to reverse transcribe roughly 0.5 to 1 ug of RNA. Each CDR3 protein is one row after TCRdb ran MiXCR on the immunoSEQ multiplex PCR reads. Among some 300,000 distinct CDR3 sequences listed, approximately 85% were seen once. Germline loops: CDR1 LGHNA, CDR2 YNFKEQ. The CDR3 is made up of 15 amino acids. V was shortened by 4 bases and J by 2 bases, with 15 bases between the two germline ends. This sequence joins TRBV4-2 and TRBJ2-7, with D possibly matching TRBD1 (6 bases). This clonotype was sampled from a human donor with multiple sclerosis. What was sequenced was CD8+ T cells from PBMCs. The CDR3 DNA reads TGTGCCAGCAGCCCCGGGCAGGGGCCAGCCTACGAGCAGTACTTC. Its protein product is CASSPGQGPAYEQYF.